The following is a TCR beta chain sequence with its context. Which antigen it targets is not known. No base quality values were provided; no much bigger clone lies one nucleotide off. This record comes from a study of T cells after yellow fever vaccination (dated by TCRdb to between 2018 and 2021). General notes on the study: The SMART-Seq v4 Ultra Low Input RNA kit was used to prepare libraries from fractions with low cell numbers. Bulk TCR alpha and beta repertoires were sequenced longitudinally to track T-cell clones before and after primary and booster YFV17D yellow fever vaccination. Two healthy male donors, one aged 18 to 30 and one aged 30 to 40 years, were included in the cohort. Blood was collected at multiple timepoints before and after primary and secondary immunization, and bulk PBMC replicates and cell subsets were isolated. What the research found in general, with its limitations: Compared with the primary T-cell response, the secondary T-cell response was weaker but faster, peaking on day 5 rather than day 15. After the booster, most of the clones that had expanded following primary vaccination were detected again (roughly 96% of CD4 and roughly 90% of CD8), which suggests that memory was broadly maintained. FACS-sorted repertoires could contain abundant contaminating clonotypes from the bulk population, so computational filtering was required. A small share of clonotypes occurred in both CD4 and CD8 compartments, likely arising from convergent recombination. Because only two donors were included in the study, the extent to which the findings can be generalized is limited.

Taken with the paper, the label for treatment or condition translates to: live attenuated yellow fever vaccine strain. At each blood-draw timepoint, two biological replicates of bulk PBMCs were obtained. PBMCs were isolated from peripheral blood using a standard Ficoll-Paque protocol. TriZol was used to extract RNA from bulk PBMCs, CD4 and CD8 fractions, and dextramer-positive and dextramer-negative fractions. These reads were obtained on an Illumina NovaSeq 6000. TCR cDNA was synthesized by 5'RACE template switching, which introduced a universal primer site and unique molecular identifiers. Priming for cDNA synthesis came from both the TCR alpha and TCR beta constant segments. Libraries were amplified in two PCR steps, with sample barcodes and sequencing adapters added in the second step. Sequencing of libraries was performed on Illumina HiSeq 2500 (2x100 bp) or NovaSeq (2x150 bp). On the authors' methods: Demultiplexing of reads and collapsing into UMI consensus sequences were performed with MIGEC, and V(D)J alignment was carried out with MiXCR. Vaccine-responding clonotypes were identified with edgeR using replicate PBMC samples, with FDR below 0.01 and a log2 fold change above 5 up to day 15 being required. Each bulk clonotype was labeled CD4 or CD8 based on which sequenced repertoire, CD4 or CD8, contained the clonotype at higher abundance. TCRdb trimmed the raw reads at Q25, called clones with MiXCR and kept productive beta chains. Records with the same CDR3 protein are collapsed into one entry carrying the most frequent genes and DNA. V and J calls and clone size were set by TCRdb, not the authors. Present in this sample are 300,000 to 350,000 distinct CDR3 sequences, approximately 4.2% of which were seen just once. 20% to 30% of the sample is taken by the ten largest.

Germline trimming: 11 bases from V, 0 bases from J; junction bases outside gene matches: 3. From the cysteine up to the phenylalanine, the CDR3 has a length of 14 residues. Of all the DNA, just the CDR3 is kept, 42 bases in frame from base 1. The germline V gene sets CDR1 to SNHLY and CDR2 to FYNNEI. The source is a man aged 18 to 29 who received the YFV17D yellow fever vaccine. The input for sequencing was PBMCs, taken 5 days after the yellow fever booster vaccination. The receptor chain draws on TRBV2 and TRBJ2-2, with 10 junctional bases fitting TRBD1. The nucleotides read TGTGCCCGAGGGACAGGGGCGAACACCGGGGAGCTGTTTTTT. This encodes CARGTGANTGELFF.